The 27 T cell receptor beta chains presented below share a single source sample, sequenced in a study of T cells in Graves' hyperthyroidism and ophthalmopathy. It was RNA transcripts that yielded the amplified TCR beta CDR3 regions. The TCR CDR3 was amplified in a first-round RT-PCR using the HTBI primer set. TCRdb independently ran MiXCR on the multiplex PCR reads; one entry per CDR3 protein. The sample yields about 360,000 distinct CDR3 sequences, approximately 13% seen once. The sample comprised blood. The receptors were gathered from a young woman with Graves' hyperthyroidism.

This clonotype was detected only a few times. The chain is built from TRBV10-3 and TRBJ1-1; unclear D gene. Trimming shortened V by 2 bases and J by 6 bases, and 7 bases separated the two germline ends. Germline V gene sequence: CDR1 ENHRY, CDR2 SYGVKD. The CDR3 spans 12 residues. The CDR3 DNA sequence: TGTGCCATCAGTGAGGGTTTCGCTGAAGCTTTCTTT. It encodes CAISEGFAEAFF.

This clonotype was recorded many times. This chain joins TRBV30 and TRBJ2-3, with 10 bases that match TRBD2. V gave up 2 bases and J gave up 6 bases; unmatched junction bases: 8. The germline V gene encodes CDR1 GTSNPN and CDR2 SVGIG (reference sequence). The CDR3 totals 15 residues. The CDR3, as DNA: TGTGCCTGGAGTTTAGCGGGGGGAGGGGTCGATACGCAGTATTTT. As protein: CAWSLAGGGVDTQYF.

A note on this clonotype: It may be a read error: a sequence one base away is much more abundant. The chain uses TRBV13 and TRBJ2-1; 11 bases map to TRBD2. Germline values: CDR1 PRHDT, CDR2 FYEKMQ (reference sequence). V gave up 6 bases and J gave up 8 bases; unmatched junction bases: 9. This CDR3 comprises 15 residues. In DNA, the CDR3 is TGTGCCAGCAGTCTTTATAGCGGGAGGGACTATGAGCAGTTCTTC. Its translation is CASSLYSGRDYEQFF.

Concerning this clonotype: This may arise from a read error, as a much more abundant clone is one base away. The V and J genes are TRBV7-2 and TRBJ2-3; a weak D match, TRBD2 (6 bases). Germline-derived CDR1 and CDR2 are SGHTA and FQGNSA. The CDR3 contains 15 residues. Trimming shortened V by 9 bases and J by 2 bases, and 18 bases separated the two germline ends. The DNA for the CDR3 is TGTGCCAGGAGCGGCAGGGACTCTTACACAGATACGCAGTATTTT. Residues: CARSGRDSYTDTQYF.

This clonotype was found many times. The chain carries TRBV27 and TRBJ2-7, with D possibly matching TRBD2 (6 bases). The CDR3 runs to 14 residues. V gave up 4 bases and J gave up 6 bases, with 16 bases separating them. CDR1 and CDR2 (germline): MNHEY, SMNVEV (reference sequence). The CDR3 region has the DNA TGTGCCAGCAGTTCCTCGGGACTCCCCTTCGAGCAGTACTTC. Residues: CASSSSGLPFEQYF.

This clonotype came up a few times. V usage is TRBV5-6 and J usage is TRBJ1-5; D is ambiguous. Trimming left V 4 bases short and J 3 bases short, with 8 bases between. This CDR3 contains 13 residues. Germline assignment: CDR1 SGHDT and CDR2 YYEEEE. The CDR3 region has the DNA TGTGCCAGCAGCCAACACCACAATCAGCCCCAGCATTTT. Protein sequence: CASSQHHNQPQHF.

This clonotype showed up many times. The chain uses TRBV27 and TRBJ2-1; 10 bases match TRBD2. The V gene end was trimmed by 5 bases and the J gene end by 4 bases; junction bases not matched to a gene: 14. The CDR3 is 18 amino acids. The V gene's germline CDR1 is MNHEY and CDR2 SMNVEV (reference sequence). Written as DNA, the CDR3 is TGTGCCAGCAGTCCCCACTTTCAAAGCGGGAGGGTATACAATGAGCAGTTCTTC. It encodes CASSPHFQSGRVYNEQFF.

The chain couples TRBV4-2 to TRBJ2-1; 11 bases fit TRBD2. The V gene's germline CDR1 is LGHNA and CDR2 YNFKEQ. V lost 3 bases, J lost 6 bases, and 10 bases stayed unmatched. This CDR3 has 17 residues. CDR3 DNA: TGTGCCAGCAGCCAGGAATCCGGGACTAGCGGCTCCAATGAGCAGTTCTTC. It specifies CASSQESGTSGSNEQFF.

Concerning this clonotype itself: A read error is likely, as this CDR3 ends without the conserved phenylalanine or tryptophan. V gene TRBV7-3 combines with J gene TRBJ1-1; 8 nucleotides line up with TRBD1. The CDR3 runs 14 residues. Germline assignment: CDR1 SGHTA and CDR2 FQGTGA. With V trimmed by 2 bases and J by 1 base, 0 bases remained unmatched. CDR3 coding DNA: TGTGCCAGCAGCTTACAGGGGGCGAACACTGAAGCTTTCCTT. Translated, it gives CASSLQGANTEAFL.

The chain carries TRBV11-2 and TRBJ2-5; a possible D gene is TRBD2 (6 bases). The germline CDR1 and CDR2 sequences are SGHAT and FQNNGV. The CDR3 has 14 amino acids. Trimming pared 5 bases from V and 5 bases from J, leaving 15 bases between. CDR3 sequence: CASSMMAGRETQYF. As DNA, the CDR3 is TGTGCCAGCAGCATGATGGCGGGACGGGAGACCCAGTACTTC.

This clonotype has a handful of counts. This may be a read error: a much more frequent sequence differs by one nucleotide. The chain recombines TRBV30 with TRBJ2-7; no reliable D call. Trimming left V 0 bases short and J 5 bases short, with 11 bases between. Germline assignment: CDR1 GTSNPN and CDR2 SVGIG (reference sequence). The CDR3 runs 13 residues. The CDR3 DNA follows: TGTGCCTGGAGTGTAAGACATAGAGACGAGCAGTACTTC. Amino acid sequence: CAWSVRHRDEQYF.

This clonotype was counted ten times or more. V gene TRBV6-2 or TRBV6-3 combines with J gene TRBJ1-1; D is unresolved. Per the germline V gene, CDR1 is MNHEY and CDR2 is SVGEGT. V lost 0 bases and J 4 bases, leaving 15 bases between the germline ends. CDR3 size: 16 residues. The CDR3 sequence is CASSYSRGGGGTEAFF. The CDR3 DNA reads as TGTGCCAGCAGTTACTCGAGAGGAGGAGGTGGCACTGAAGCTTTCTTT.

This clonotype came up many times. A much bigger clone sits one base away, suggesting this may be a read error. The chain carries TRBV7-9 and TRBJ2-3; D is unclear. Germline CDR1 SEHNR, CDR2 FQNEAQ (reference sequence). V lost 4 bases to trimming and J lost 4 bases, with 3 bases between them. This CDR3 contains 11 residues. CDR3 coding DNA: TGTGCCAGCAGCTCAGCAGATACGCAGTATTTT. It yields the protein CASSSADTQYF.

This clonotype was counted many times. The V call is TRBV24-1, the J call TRBJ2-7; no definite D call. The CDR3 contains 15 residues. V lost 3 bases to trimming and J lost 2 bases, with 13 bases between them. Germline lookup yields CDR1 KGHDR and CDR2 SFDVKD. The chain's CDR3 is CATSDQDGAPYEQYF. CDR3 DNA: TGTGCCACCAGTGATCAGGACGGAGCACCCTACGAGCAGTACTTC.

This clonotype was picked up many times. This chain connects TRBV2 to TRBJ2-3, with D possibly called TRBD1 or TRBD2 (5 bases each). Germline-derived CDR1 and CDR2 are SNHLY and FYNNEI. The CDR3 loop spans 13 amino acids. Trimming cost V 6 bases and J 5 bases, with 12 bases left between them. CDR3 in DNA: TGTGCCAGCAGCCGGGACCACGGAGATACGCAGTATTTT. Amino acids: CASSRDHGDTQYF.

This clonotype was seen many times. The V gene is TRBV2, the J gene TRBJ2-7; D may match TRBD1 or TRBD2 (5 bases each). This CDR3 is 12 amino acids long. Trimming removed 6 bases at V and 3 bases at J, with 9 bases between. CDR1 and CDR2 (germline): SNHLY, FYNNEI. As DNA, the CDR3 is TGTGCCAGCAGGCCAGGGAGCTACGAGCAGTACTTC. It encodes CASRPGSYEQYF.

Points on this clonotype: A read error is possible here, since a much larger clone lies one base away. The genes are TRBV7-9 and TRBJ1-2; a weak D match, TRBD1 (5 bases). The CDR3 extends over 14 amino acids. From germline, CDR1 is SEHNR and CDR2 FQNEAQ (reference sequence). The CDR3 nucleotides read TGTGCCAGCAGCTTAGAACAGGATCACTATGGCTGCACCTTC. Amino acid sequence: CASSLEQDHYGCTF.

The table lists this clonotype with many counts. This chain links TRBV25-1 with TRBJ2-3, with 8 positions matching TRBD2. CDR1 is MGHDK and CDR2 is SYGVNS in the germline V gene. The V and J ends lost 2 bases and 2 bases, in that order; junction bases with no gene match: 6. The CDR3 has 16 amino acids. The CDR3 nucleotides are TGTGCCAGCAGTGAACCGGGACTAGTTACCACAGATACGCAGTATTTT. This translates into CASSEPGLVTTDTQYF.

Ten or more counts support this clonotype. The chain uses TRBV20-1 and TRBJ2-3; D is possibly TRBD1 or TRBD2 (5 bases each). From germline, CDR1 is DFQATT and CDR2 SNEGSKA (reference sequence). V was shortened by 6 bases and J by 3 bases, with 19 bases between the two germline ends. The CDR3 extends over 15 amino acids. Written as DNA, the CDR3 is TGCAGTGCGAACGGGACCCCCCTTAGGACAGATACGCAGTATTTT. This encodes CSANGTPLRTDTQYF.

The table lists this clonotype with many counts. The J gene is TRBJ2-5, the V gene TRBV7-9; D unresolved. Trimming shortened V by 5 bases and J by 5 bases, and 9 bases separated the two germline ends. The CDR3 spans 12 residues. Germline V gene lookup returns CDR1 SEHNR and CDR2 FQNEAQ (reference sequence). CDR3 sequence: CASSRTGETQYF. The DNA of the CDR3 is TGTGCCAGCAGCCGGACCGGGGAGACCCAGTACTTC.

This clonotype occurred many times. This chain links TRBV3-1 with TRBJ2-3; D unclear. The V end lost 2 bases, the J end lost 6 bases, and 12 bases lay between the germline ends. Germline values: CDR1 LGHDT, CDR2 YNNKEL (reference sequence). This CDR3 spans 14 amino acids. The chain's CDR3 is CASSQMDVLDTQYF. CDR3 coding DNA: TGTGCCAGCAGCCAAATGGATGTTTTGGATACGCAGTATTTT.

The table lists this clonotype with many counts. V gene TRBV6-2 or TRBV6-3 combines with J gene TRBJ1-2, with 7 bases lining up with TRBD1. The germline gives CDR1 MNHEY, CDR2 SVGEGT. CDR3 length: 13 residues. The J segment lost 8 bases and the V segment lost 1 base, leaving 4 bases of the junction unmatched. CDR3 sequence (DNA): TGTGCCAGCAGTTACTTTGGGACAGACGGCTACACCTTC. It encodes CASSYFGTDGYTF.

This clonotype was detected ten times or more. The V call is TRBV7-2, the J call TRBJ1-5; D remains ambiguous. Germline V gives CDR1 SGHTA, CDR2 FQGNSA. V lost 1 base to trimming and J lost 0 bases, with 7 bases between them. The CDR3 sequence is 15 residues long. CDR3 sequence reads: CASSLVAYSNQPQHF. The CDR3 nucleotides are TGTGCCAGCAGCTTAGTAGCTTATAGCAATCAGCCCCAGCATTTT.

This clonotype was counted many times. The J gene is TRBJ2-6, the V gene TRBV6-6, with a weak D call TRBD1 (6 bases). V was shortened by 0 bases and J by 4 bases, with 16 bases between the two germline ends. The CDR3 contains 18 residues. Germline CDR1 MNHNY, CDR2 SVGAGI (reference sequence). CDR3 amino acids: CASSYSGARGSGANVLTF. CDR3 nucleotides: TGTGCCAGCAGTTACTCGGGGGCGCGAGGATCCGGGGCCAACGTCCTGACTTTC.

This clonotype was recorded at least ten times. The rearrangement joins TRBV2 to TRBJ2-3; perhaps TRBD1 as D (6 bases). The germline gives CDR1 SNHLY, CDR2 FYNNEI. Trimming took 6 bases from V and 1 from J, leaving 8 bases between them. This CDR3 region has 13 residues. CDR3 in DNA: TGTGCCAGCAGGGACAGACGCACAGATACGCAGTATTTT. Amino acids: CASRDRRTDTQYF.

In its sample, this clonotype was seen many times. The J gene is TRBJ2-1, the V gene TRBV7-6; no firm D call. CDR3 size: 14 residues. Germline lookup yields CDR1 SGHVS and CDR2 FNYEAQ. The germline V and J ends were trimmed by 2 bases and 9 bases, with 14 bases remaining between them. The CDR3 DNA is TGTGCCAGCAGCTTAAGGATATTTGGTGGTGAGCAGTTCTTC. This codes for CASSLRIFGGEQFF.

This clonotype showed up many times. This chain joins TRBV24-1 and TRBJ2-3; D unclear. The germline V gene has CDR1 KGHDR and CDR2 SFDVKD. V was clipped by 6 bases and J by 1 base, with 4 bases between them. The CDR3 loop spans 12 amino acids. CDR3 residues: CATSSGTDTQYF. The CDR3 DNA reads TGTGCCACCAGTAGCGGCACAGATACGCAGTATTTT.